This TCR beta chain was sequenced during a study of blood T cell repertoires in COVID-19 (dated by TCRdb to 2020 to 2022). Regarding the research as a whole: The collaborator samples originated in the United States, Italy and Spain and spanned the acute and convalescent phases of COVID-19. The material from the prospective study consisted of cDNA or gDNA derived from T cells, B-cell-depleted T cells, or PBMCs. Deeply sampled blood TCRbeta repertoires from subjects exposed to, actively infected with, or recovered from COVID-19 were included in the dataset. A freely available public database, intended as a resource for researchers studying the immune response to SARS-CoV-2, is where the repertoires were released. Samples came from the ongoing ImmuneRACE study (first 160 participants) plus 1,254 subjects from 6 global collaborators. A de-identified subject ID, COVID-19 status, age in years and sex were almost always included in the sample metadata. Where available, HLA class I and class II types were taken from metadata supplied by the sample provider and were not determined by assay-based typing.

As regards this clone: Its binding antigen is unknown. Per-nucleotide qualities are absent, and no much larger clonotype sits a single base away.

Its CDR3 holds 13 amino acids, cysteine through phenylalanine. The entry retains the CDR3 DNA only, 39 bases that are in frame from base 1. For CDR1 and CDR2, the germline V gene lists SGHTA and FQGNSA. V has 8 bases trimmed and J has 6 bases trimmed; junction bases matching no gene number 7. Each collaborating institution followed its own protocols to collect whole blood in K2EDTA tubes. For TCRbeta analysis, collaborator samples were shipped as frozen whole blood, as isolated PBMCs, or as DNA extracted from either sample type. TCRbeta CDR3 regions were amplified from genomic DNA using the immunoSEQ Assay, a bias-controlled multiplex PCR. The authors' pipeline ran thus. Nucleated cell counts per sample were estimated from amplification of reference gene primers within the assay. To quantify the absolute abundance of each unique TCRbeta CDR3 rearrangement, sequence reads were collapsed and filtered. Productive Simpson clonality was computed per sample as the square root of Simpson's diversity index over productive rearrangements. Drawn from immuneACCESS, this table holds only the in-frame rearrangements with V and J called that TCRdb kept. Clones are partly lost; checked studies trace under half to an unresolved V gene and leave the rest unexplained. From that table come the V and J calls and clone size; the DNA was used to work out D and trimming. The table for this sample lists about 200,000 clones; roughly nine tenths of them were counted only once. The ten most abundant clones make up 2.2% of the sample.

On the study overall, not on this receptor specifically: How much clinical and demographic metadata was included differed by source and by participant, and the metadata was provided uncurated.

The clonotype comes from a woman aged 50 to 60 with acute or convalescent COVID-19. Recombination joined TRBV7-2 with TRBJ2-1; 7 middle bases align to TRBD2. Sequenced input: peripheral blood. The CDR3: CASGIAGLNEQFF. The DNA sequence is as follows: TGTGCCAGCGGAATAGCGGGCCTCAATGAGCAGTTCTTC.